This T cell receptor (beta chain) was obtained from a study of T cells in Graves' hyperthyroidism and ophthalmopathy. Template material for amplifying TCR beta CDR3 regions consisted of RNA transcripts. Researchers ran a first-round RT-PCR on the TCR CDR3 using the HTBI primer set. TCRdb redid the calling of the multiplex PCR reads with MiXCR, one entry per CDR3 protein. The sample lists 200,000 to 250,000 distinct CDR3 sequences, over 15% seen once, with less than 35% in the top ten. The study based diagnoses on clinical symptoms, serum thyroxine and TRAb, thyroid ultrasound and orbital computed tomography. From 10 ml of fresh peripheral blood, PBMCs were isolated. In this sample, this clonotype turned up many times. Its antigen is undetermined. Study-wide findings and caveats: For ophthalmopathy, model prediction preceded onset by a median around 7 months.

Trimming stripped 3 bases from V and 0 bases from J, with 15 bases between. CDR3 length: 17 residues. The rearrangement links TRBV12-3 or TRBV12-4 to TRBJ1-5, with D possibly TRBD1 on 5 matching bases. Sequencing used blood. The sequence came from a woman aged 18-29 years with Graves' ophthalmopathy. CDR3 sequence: CASSFLGGKSSNQPQHF. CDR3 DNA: TGTGCCAGCAGTTTTCTCGGGGGAAAAAGTAGCAATCAGCCCCAGCATTTT.